This TCR beta chain originates from a study of cytomegalovirus exposure and HLA in healthy donors (dated by TCRdb to the late 2010s). Concerning the study at large: The 500 to 700 repertoires of the first cohort and the approximately 110 validation repertoires were produced on the same platform, according to a later analysis. The study combined high-throughput TCR immunosequencing, statistical association of individual TCRs with disease status, and machine learning to predict cytomegalovirus infection status. Besides the first cohort of roughly 660 subjects, a separate validation cohort made up of roughly 120 different subjects was used. The study was designed to test whether signatures of past pathogen exposure could be identified by cataloging public T cell receptors.

The donors were included in the validation cohort of 130 or so subjects, a group kept apart from the approximately 700-subject first cohort. Of note for this clone: This clone's antigen is unknown. No base qualities exist here, and no much larger clone lies one base off it.

The CDR3, from cysteine to phenylalanine, totals 14 residues. The CDR3 DNA has 42 bases and is translated from base 1. V gives up 7 bases and J gives up 5 bases, and the segment between their germline ends measures 17 bases. The germline V gene gives CDR1 as MDHEN and CDR2 as SYDVKM. Study-wide findings and limitations: A few of the identified cytomegalovirus-associated TCR beta chains were confirmed in vitro to be specific for cytomegalovirus antigens. According to the authors, the approach could potentially be generalized to other disease states and immunological phenotypes. A total of roughly 160 TCR beta chains were listed by the study as associated with cytomegalovirus. Most TCR sequences were observed very rarely across donors, whereas some public TCRs were present in many individuals. Cytomegalovirus status was reported to be diagnosed by the classifier with high specificity and sensitivity in both the original and validation cohorts. All 120 or so repertoires were used to score co-occurrence in the validation cohort in a later analysis, because that analysis had no HLA typing for the cohort. In a later analysis, TCRs clustered in the first cohort were found to also tend to co-occur in the 110 or so validation repertoires, with over 90% of cluster scores above 0.

The receptor library was made with the immunoSEQ multiplex PCR assay. From the authors' description of their analysis: A statistical classification framework was built to diagnose cytomegalovirus status from the catalog of TCR beta chain sequences. TCRdb limited this immuneACCESS table to in-frame rearrangements with V and J called. A share of clones is missing; checked studies link under half to unresolved V genes, and the rest is unexplained. V, J and clone size are those of that table, while D and trimming were read from the DNA. This sample gives tens of thousands of clones in total; around 94% of them show up just once. Together, the top ten hold 3.2% of the sample.

Sequencing was done on a sample of PBMCs. The rearranged segments are TRBV28 and TRBJ1-1; the D gene lacks a confident call. This TCR was sampled from a woman aged 18-29 years in good health and CMV-seropositive. The nucleotides are TGTGCCAGCACACACAGTCAAACGTGGACTGAAGCTTTCTTT. This yields the protein CASTHSQTWTEAFF.